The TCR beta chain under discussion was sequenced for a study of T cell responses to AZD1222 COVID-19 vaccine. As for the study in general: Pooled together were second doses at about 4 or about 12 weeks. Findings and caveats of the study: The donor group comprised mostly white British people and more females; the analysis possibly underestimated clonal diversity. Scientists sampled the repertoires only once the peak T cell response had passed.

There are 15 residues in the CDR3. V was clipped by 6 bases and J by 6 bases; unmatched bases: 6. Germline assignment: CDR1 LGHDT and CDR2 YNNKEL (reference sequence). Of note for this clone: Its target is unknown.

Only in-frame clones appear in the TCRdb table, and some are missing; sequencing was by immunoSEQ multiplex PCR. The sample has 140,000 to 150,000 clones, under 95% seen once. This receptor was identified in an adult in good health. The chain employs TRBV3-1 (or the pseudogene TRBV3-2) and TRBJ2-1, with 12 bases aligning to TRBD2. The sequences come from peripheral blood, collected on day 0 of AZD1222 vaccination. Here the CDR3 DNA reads TGTGCCAGCAGTCCGCTAGCGGGAGGGCGCAATGAGCAGTTCTTC. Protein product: CASSPLAGGRNEQFF.